This T cell receptor (beta chain) was sequenced during a study of blood T cell repertoires in COVID-19. The V end was cut by 2 bases, the J end by 7 bases, with 12 bases between. From germline, CDR1 is SGHNT and CDR2 YYREEE (reference sequence). CDR3 length: 13 residues. In the source study's methods: Estimation of nucleated cell counts was performed using reference gene primer amplification. Only in-frame clones appear in the TCRdb table, and some are missing; sequencing was by immunoSEQ multiplex PCR. The D gene and trimming were derived from the DNA, and the V and J assignments and clone size from that table. The sample yields 200,000 to 300,000 clones, approximately 91% seen once.

The specimen sequenced was peripheral blood. V and J are TRBV5-4 and TRBJ1-2; D gene unclear. The TCR was taken from a young man with COVID-19, enrolled during active disease. The CDR3 reads CASSFFSSGGYTF. The CDR3 DNA follows: TGTGCCAGCAGCTTTTTCTCGTCCGGTGGCTACACCTTC. The variable domain in full, completed from reference TRBV5-4 and TRBJ1-2, reads ETGVTQSPTHLIKTRGQQVTLRCSSQSGHNTVSWYQQALGQGPQFIFQYYREEENGRGNFPPRFSGLQFPNYSSELNVNALELDDSALYLCASSFFSSGGYTFGSGTRLTVV.